This TCR beta chain was found in a study of T cell responses to AZD1222 COVID-19 vaccine. With regard to this clone: What it binds is unknown.

General study findings and limits: Unmutated regions of variants are reportedly targeted by nearly half of spike-specific TCRs. None of the repertoires were sampled until the peak T cell response had passed. Recipients of two AZD1222 doses showed rising Spike-specific TCR breadth and depth.

Assay used: immunoSEQ multiplex PCR; TCRdb lists only in-frame clones, some missing. Found here are around 100,000 clones, around 90% of them singletons; the top ten hold around 4.8%. The CDR3 covers 15 residues. CDR1 and CDR2 (germline): SGHKS, YYEKEE (reference sequence). V was cut by 0 bases and J by 4 bases, with 11 bases left in between. The TCR originated in an adult in good health. The rearrangement links TRBV5-5 to TRBJ1-5; a possible D gene is TRBD1 (5 bases). The sequences come from peripheral blood, collected on day 0 of AZD1222 vaccination. This CDR3 is CASSLAGQGNQPQHF. In nucleotides, the CDR3 is TGTGCCAGCAGCTTGGCGGGGCAAGGGAATCAGCCCCAGCATTTT.